The 29 T cell receptor beta chains given below trace back to one sample, sequenced in a study of T cells in Graves' hyperthyroidism and ophthalmopathy. Using RNA transcripts as the source, TCR beta CDR3 regions were amplified. Initially, a first-round RT-PCR of the TCR CDR3 employed the HTBI primer set. MiXCR was run by TCRdb on the multiplex PCR reads, yielding one entry per CDR3 protein. The sample lists hundreds of thousands of distinct CDR3 sequences; around 39% were seen once. The specimen was blood. The receptors were gathered from a man aged 18 to 30 with Graves' hyperthyroidism.

This clonotype was counted many times. CDR3 sequence reads: CASSDGQGNNSPLHF. CDR3 nucleotide sequence: TGTGCCAGCAGTGATGGACAGGGGAATAATTCACCCCTCCACTTT. This sequence joins TRBV25-1 and TRBJ1-6, with 9 bases fitting TRBD1. Germline CDR1 and CDR2: MGHDK and SYGVNS. The CDR3 totals 15 residues. The trim removed 3 bases at V and 5 bases at J, leaving 2 bases unmatched.

The table lists this clonotype with many counts. The chain combines TRBV2 with TRBJ1-6; a possible D gene is TRBD1 (5 bases). CDR3 size: 15 residues. Trimming took off 4 bases at V and 7 bases at J, with 14 bases between the two ends. Germline CDR1 reads SNHLY; CDR2 reads FYNNEI. CDR3 coding DNA: TGTGCCAGCAGTGCAAAGAGAGGGGAGAATTCACCCCTCCACTTT. Translating gives CASSAKRGENSPLHF.

The rearrangement links TRBV19 to TRBJ1-5; 10 bases align to TRBD1. V dropped 7 bases and J dropped 5; count of bases not matched to a gene: 11. The CDR3 length is 16 residues. Germline CDR1 is LNHDA and CDR2 is SQIVND (reference sequence). The CDR3 reads CASTPRSGTGDQPQHF. CDR3 DNA sequence: TGTGCCAGTACTCCCCGCTCCGGGACAGGGGATCAGCCCCAGCATTTT.

Turning to this clonotype: Since a much larger clone is just one base distant, this may be a read error. The CDR3: CASRSRGLGAGTNVLTF. The CDR3 DNA follows: TGTGCCAGCAGATCCAGGGGGCTCGGGGCTGGGACCAACGTCCTGACTTTC. V gene TRBV2 combines with J gene TRBJ2-6; TRBD1 agrees at 8 bases. This CDR3 contains 17 residues. Looked up from germline, CDR1 is SNHLY and CDR2 is FYNNEI. The full variable domain, with the rest looked up from reference TRBV2 and TRBJ2-6, is EPEVTQTPSHQVTQMGQEVILRCVPISNHLYFYWYRQILGQKVEFLVSFYNNEISEKSEIFDDQFSVERPDGSNFTLKIRSTKLEDSAMYFCASRSRGLGAGTNVLTFGAGSRLTVL.

Notes on this clonotype: One base away lies a much larger clone, so this may be a sequencing read error. The J gene is TRBJ1-3, the V gene TRBV11-1; D is ambiguous. The CDR3 has 12 amino acids. CDR1 SGHAT and CDR2 FQDESV come from the germline V gene (reference sequence). V lost 2 bases and J 7 bases, leaving 6 bases between the germline ends. The CDR3 DNA reads TGTGCCAGCAGCTTATTGAGGAACACCATATATTTT. It codes for CASSLLRNTIYF.

Note on this clonotype: This may be a read error, as it is one base from a much larger clone. The chain is built from TRBV5-1 and TRBJ2-7; no reliable D call. Looked up from germline, CDR1 is SGHRS and CDR2 is YFSETQ. V was clipped by 0 bases and J by 5 bases, with 12 bases between them. CDR3 size: 14 residues. This CDR3 reads CASSLAAVYDEQYF. The CDR3 bases are TGCGCCAGCAGCTTGGCCGCGGTCTACGACGAGCAGTACTTC.

This chain joins TRBV7-9 and TRBJ1-1, with D possibly being TRBD1 (6 bases). CDR3 length equals 16 residues. V shed 6 bases and J shed 1 base, with 18 bases lying between them. Germline CDR1 is SEHNR and CDR2 is FQNEAQ (reference sequence). DNA for the CDR3: TGTGCCAGCAGTCCGACAGGAGTGCTTAGGAACACTGAAGCTTTCTTT. Translated: CASSPTGVLRNTEAFF.

The chain has TRBV9 and TRBJ2-7; D might be TRBD2 (6 bases). Trimming took 1 base from V and 7 from J, leaving 18 bases between them. From germline, CDR1 is SGDLS and CDR2 YYNGEE. The CDR3 runs 15 residues. CDR3 nucleotide sequence: TGTGCCAGCAGCGTAACACCCGGGGGTTCGCAAGAGCAGTACTTC. This gives the protein CASSVTPGGSQEQYF.

This clonotype turned up a few times. V usage is TRBV2 and J usage is TRBJ2-5, with D perhaps TRBD2 (6 bases). CDR1 is SNHLY and CDR2 is FYNNEI in the germline V gene. This CDR3 is built from 15 residues. V lost 5 bases, J lost 7 bases, and 20 bases lay in between. This chain's CDR3 is CASSSPREPNGTQYF. DNA of the CDR3: TGTGCCAGCAGTTCACCCCGGGAGCCGAACGGGACCCAGTACTTC.

This clonotype was recorded many times. V usage is TRBV19 and J usage is TRBJ2-6; TRBD2 aligns across 7 bases. J was trimmed by 2 bases and V by 5 bases; bases with no gene match: 3. CDR1 LNHDA and CDR2 SQIVND come from the germline V gene (reference sequence). The CDR3 covers 15 residues. For the CDR3, the DNA is TGTGCCAGTAGTCCAGCGGGAACTGGGGCCAACGTCCTGACTTTC. Protein: CASSPAGTGANVLTF.

This clonotype was counted between two and nine times. The J gene is TRBJ1-1, the V gene TRBV20-1; the D is unclear. The CDR3 has 14 amino acids. Trimming took off 3 bases at V and 1 base at J, with 12 bases between the two ends. CDR1 is DFQATT, CDR2 SNEGSKA, per germline (reference sequence). The CDR3 DNA follows: TGCAGTGCTAGTACTACGGGCTCGAACACTGAAGCTTTCTTT. Residues: CSASTTGSNTEAFF.

The chain links TRBV29-1 to TRBJ2-7; 8 bases agree with TRBD2. V was clipped by 4 bases and J by 2 bases; unmatched bases: 10. CDR3 length: 15 residues. Per germline, CDR1 SQVTM and CDR2 ANQGSEA. In DNA form, the CDR3 reads TGCAGCGTTGGAGCGGGGGCTAGAGACCCCTACGAGCAGTACTTC. It translates to CSVGAGARDPYEQYF.

This clonotype has just a few counts. The genes are TRBV5-5 and TRBJ1-5; possibly TRBD1 for D (6 bases). The CDR3 is 15 amino acids. Germline CDR1 is SGHKS and CDR2 is YYEKEE (reference sequence). V was clipped by 4 bases and J by 7 bases, with 18 bases between them. The CDR3 here is CASSVSGGEDQPQHF. The CDR3 coding sequence is TGTGCCAGCAGCGTATCCGGGGGCGAAGACCAGCCCCAGCATTTT.

This clonotype was detected ten times or more. V gene TRBV2 combines with J gene TRBJ1-4, with D unclear. The CDR3 extends over 14 amino acids. Germline V gene data show CDR1 as SNHLY and CDR2 as FYNNEI. Trimming shortened V by 3 bases and J by 7 bases, and 12 bases separated the two germline ends. As DNA, the CDR3 is TGTGCCAGCAGTGAGGCAGCCCGGGGTGAAAAACTGTTTTTT. Protein sequence: CASSEAARGEKLFF.

This chain connects TRBV29-1 to TRBJ2-5; D is unresolved. This CDR3 contains 11 residues. V lost 8 bases to trimming and J lost 1 base, with 8 bases between them. In germline, CDR1 is SQVTM, CDR2 ANQGSEA. In DNA, the CDR3 is TGCAGCTCCTGGTCCCAAGAGACCCAGTACTTC. Its protein is CSSWSQETQYF.

This chain joins TRBV19 and TRBJ1-2; 7 bases line up with TRBD1. The J segment lost 5 bases and the V segment lost 5 bases, leaving 8 bases of the junction unmatched. CDR3 length equals 14 residues. CDR1 and CDR2 (germline): LNHDA, SQIVND (reference sequence). The CDR3 protein is CASSPDRALYGYTF. CDR3 sequence (DNA): TGTGCCAGTAGTCCCGACAGGGCCCTATATGGCTACACCTTC. Using reference TRBV19 and TRBJ1-2 for the parts outside the CDR3, the full variable domain is DGGITQSPKYLFRKEGQNVTLSCEQNLNHDAMYWYRQDPGQGLRLIYYSQIVNDFQKGDIAEGYSVSREKKESFPLTVTSAQKNPTAFYLCASSPDRALYGYTFGSGTRLTVV.

The chain couples TRBV7-2 to TRBJ2-5, with 7 bases fitting TRBD1. Germline loops: CDR1 SGHTA, CDR2 FQGNSA. The ends lost 8 bases at V and 4 bases at J; junction bases unmatched: 16. This CDR3 has 16 amino acids. The CDR3 DNA reads as TGTGCCAGCTCACCACTGGGGACAGCCTCTGGAGAGACCCAGTACTTC. It translates to CASSPLGTASGETQYF. Full variable domain (outside the CDR3, taken from reference TRBV7-2 and TRBJ2-5): GAGVSQSPSNKVTEKGKDVELRCDPISGHTALYWYRQSLGQGLEFLIYFQGNSAPDKSGLPSDRFSAERTGGSVSTLTIQRTQQEDSAVYLCASSPLGTASGETQYFGPGTRLLVL.

This clonotype has only one observation. The gene calls are TRBV6-1 and TRBJ1-6; unclear D gene. The germline V gene encodes CDR1 MNHNS and CDR2 SASEGT. This CDR3 has 17 amino acids. V shed 1 base and J shed 3 bases, with 13 bases lying between them. The CDR3 nucleotides are TGTGCCAGCAGTGAAGTGGCGGCCGGAGGCTATAATTCACCCCTCCACTTT. This sequence encodes CASSEVAAGGYNSPLHF.

This chain joins TRBV7-2 and TRBJ1-5; 7 bases agree with TRBD1. The V gene's germline CDR1 is SGHTA and CDR2 FQGNSA. The CDR3 has 14 residues. The J segment lost 7 bases and the V segment lost 5 bases, leaving 8 bases of the junction unmatched. In nucleotides, the CDR3 is TGTGCCAGCAGCCACAGGGGCGGGGGACAGCCCCAGCATTTT. Translating gives CASSHRGGGQPQHF.

This clonotype showed up just once. A single base separates this from a much larger clone, so it may be a read error. The rearrangement joins TRBV20-1 to TRBJ2-5; 8 nucleotides agree with TRBD2. J lost 5 bases, V lost 5 bases, and 7 bases had no gene match. There are 13 residues in the CDR3. Germline CDR1 reads DFQATT; CDR2 reads SNEGSKA (reference sequence). CDR3 protein: CSAGDSGAETQYF. CDR3 DNA: TGCAGTGCTGGTGATAGCGGGGCGGAGACCCAGTACTTC.

The chain has TRBV19 and TRBJ1-3; possibly TRBD1 for D (6 bases). The V gene lost 5 bases and the J gene lost 0 bases, with 17 bases spanning the gap. Germline CDR1 and CDR2: LNHDA and SQIVND (reference sequence). This CDR3 has 17 residues. This CDR3 reads CASSSTDSPSSGNTIYF. CDR3 in DNA: TGTGCCAGTAGTTCCACGGACAGCCCGAGCTCTGGAAACACCATATATTTT. The full variable domain, its missing parts supplied by reference TRBV19 and TRBJ1-3, is DGGITQSPKYLFRKEGQNVTLSCEQNLNHDAMYWYRQDPGQGLRLIYYSQIVNDFQKGDIAEGYSVSREKKESFPLTVTSAQKNPTAFYLCASSSTDSPSSGNTIYFGEGSWLTVV.

The rearrangement links TRBV7-9 to TRBJ2-7; a possible D gene is TRBD1 (7 bases). Trimming left V 6 bases short and J 5 bases short, with 20 bases between. Germline CDR1 and CDR2: SEHNR and FQNEAQ (reference sequence). The CDR3 runs 15 residues. CDR3 nucleotide sequence: TGTGCCAGCAGTTTACCGGGCCAGGGGGGCCACGAGCAGTACTTC. Translation: CASSLPGQGGHEQYF.

The chain has TRBV7-9 and TRBJ1-1; no reliable D call. CDR3 length equals 13 residues. Trimming stripped 6 bases from V and 7 bases from J, with 15 bases between. Germline CDR1 is SEHNR and CDR2 is FQNEAQ (reference sequence). The CDR3 region is CASSRSPGLEAFF. CDR3 sequence (DNA): TGTGCCAGCAGTAGGTCACCGGGTCTTGAAGCTTTCTTT.

This clonotype has a single count. This CDR3 reads CASSVQGLAGEQETQYF. DNA of the CDR3: TGTGCCAGCAGTGTCCAGGGACTAGCGGGGGAACAAGAGACCCAGTACTTC. The chain has TRBV2 and TRBJ2-5; 14 bases are a match to TRBD2. Germline V CDR1 and CDR2: SNHLY, FYNNEI. The CDR3 contains 17 residues. With 4 bases clipped from V and 2 bases from J, the junction kept 6 bases outside the gene matches. Drawing the rest from reference TRBV2 and TRBJ2-5, the complete variable domain is EPEVTQTPSHQVTQMGQEVILRCVPISNHLYFYWYRQILGQKVEFLVSFYNNEISEKSEIFDDQFSVERPDGSNFTLKIRSTKLEDSAMYFCASSVQGLAGEQETQYFGPGTRLLVL.

For this clonotype: At one of its ends the junction is not consistent with the germline gene, which may arise from a read error. The chain employs TRBV7-9 and TRBJ2-7; D perhaps matches TRBD1 (5 bases). The germline V gene has CDR1 SEHNR and CDR2 FQNEAQ (reference sequence). This CDR3 has 13 residues. The CDR3 coding sequence is TGTGCCAGCAGCCCCACAGGAACCTACGAGCGGTACTTC. Protein product: CASSPTGTYERYF. Full variable domain (missing parts from reference TRBV7-9 and TRBJ2-7): DTGVSQNPRHKITKRGQNVTFRCDPISEHNRLYWYRQTLGQGPEFLTYFQNEAQLEKSRLLSDRFSAERPKGSFSTLEIQRTEQGDSAMYLCASSPTGTYERYFGPGTRLTVT.

With regard to this clonotype: An end of the junction differs from the germline gene, which may be a read error. This chain joins TRBV14 and TRBJ1-1, with D uncertain. Germline-derived CDR1 and CDR2 are SGHDN and FVKESK. CDR3 length: 13 residues. The CDR3 DNA sequence: TGTGCCAGCGGCCAAGATATGAACACTGAAGCTTTCTTT. This translates into CASGQDMNTEAFF.

This clonotype has more than one count but fewer than ten. The chain is built from TRBV5-1 and TRBJ1-6, with TRBD1 identical over 7 bases. Trimming took 2 bases from V and 5 from J; bases not matched to a gene: 1. The CDR3 covers 14 residues. Germline V lookup: CDR1 SGHRS, CDR2 YFSETQ. The CDR3 DNA follows: TGCGCCAGCAGCTTTGGACAGGATAATTCACCCCTCCACTTT. Amino acid sequence: CASSFGQDNSPLHF.

This clonotype was observed many times. This chain links TRBV10-2 with TRBJ1-1; 9 nucleotides align to TRBD1. The junction had 6 bases not matched to a gene; V was cut back by 6 bases and J by 4 bases. Per the germline V gene, CDR1 is WSHSY and CDR2 is SAAADI. CDR3 length: 14 residues. The chain's CDR3 is CASSGTGYGTEAFF. The CDR3 region has the DNA TGCGCCAGCAGCGGGACAGGGTACGGCACTGAAGCTTTCTTT.

This rearrangement joins TRBV10-2 to TRBJ1-1, with D perhaps matching TRBD1 (5 bases). Germline V lookup: CDR1 WSHSY, CDR2 SAAADI. CDR3 length: 21 residues. Trimming stripped 6 bases from V and 3 bases from J, with 35 bases between. DNA for the CDR3: TGCGCCAGCAGCGTTCCGATGATGGGGGGGGATAGGATGACCGGAGACACTGAAGCTTTCTTT. Protein sequence: CASSVPMMGGDRMTGDTEAFF.